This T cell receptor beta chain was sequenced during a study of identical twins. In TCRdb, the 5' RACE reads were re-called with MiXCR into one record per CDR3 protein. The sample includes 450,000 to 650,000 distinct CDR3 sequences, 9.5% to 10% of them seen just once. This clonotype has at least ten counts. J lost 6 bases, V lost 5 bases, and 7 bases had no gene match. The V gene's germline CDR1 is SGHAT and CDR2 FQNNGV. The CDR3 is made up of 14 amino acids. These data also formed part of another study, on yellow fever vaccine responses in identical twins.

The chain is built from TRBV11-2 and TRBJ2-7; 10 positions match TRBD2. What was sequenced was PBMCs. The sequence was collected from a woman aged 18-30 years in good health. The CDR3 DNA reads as TGTGCCAGCAGCCGAACGACTAGCGGGCGCGAGCAGTACTTC. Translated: CASSRTTSGREQYF.